The 9 T cell receptor beta chains given below trace back to one sample, sequenced in a study of blood T cell repertoires in COVID-19. Sequencing was performed with immunoSEQ multiplex PCR; in TCRdb, only in-frame clones are kept and a portion is missing. The sample lists a few hundred thousand clones, roughly 89% occurring once. Specimen: PBMCs or T cells enriched from blood (not recorded which). The receptors originated from a woman between 18 and 30 years old with acute COVID-19.

This clone was recorded only once. The gene calls are TRBV7-9 and TRBJ2-5, with 8 bases lining up with TRBD1. Germline V gene lookup returns CDR1 SEHNR and CDR2 FQNEAQ (reference sequence). The CDR3 is made up of 14 amino acids. Trimming took 5 bases from V and 5 from J; bases not matched to a gene: 7. The CDR3 nucleotides read TGTGCCAGCAGCAACGACAGGGGTTGGGAGACCCAGTACTTC. This encodes CASSNDRGWETQYF.

The chain carries TRBV14 and TRBJ2-1; 9 nucleotides line up with TRBD2. The CDR3 totals 13 residues. V shed 10 bases and J 3 bases; nucleotides not matched to a gene: 4. Germline values: CDR1 SGHDN, CDR2 FVKESK. CDR3 amino acids: CAMSGRCYNEQFF. The CDR3 coding sequence is TGTGCCATGAGCGGGAGGTGCTACAATGAGCAGTTCTTC.

The chain has TRBV28 and TRBJ1-2; the D gene is possibly TRBD1 (6 bases). The CDR3 covers 15 residues. Trimming shortened V by 5 bases and J by 0 bases, and 13 bases separated the two germline ends. Germline loops: CDR1 MDHEN, CDR2 SYDVKM. CDR3 amino acids: CASSTPGGPNYGYTF. The CDR3 nucleotides read TGTGCCAGCAGTACCCCGGGGGGGCCTAACTATGGCTACACCTTC.

This chain's CDR3 is CASRVQGSGANVLTF. Here the CDR3 DNA reads TGTGCCAGTAGGGTTCAGGGAAGTGGGGCCAACGTCCTGACTTTC. The chain employs TRBV19 and TRBJ2-6; D might be TRBD1 (5 bases). Trimming shortened V by 6 bases and J by 3 bases, and 12 bases separated the two germline ends. CDR1 is LNHDA and CDR2 is SQIVND in the germline V gene (reference sequence). This CDR3 has 15 amino acids.

The chain combines TRBV6-5 with TRBJ1-1; D is perhaps TRBD1 (5 bases). Germline V CDR1 and CDR2: MNHEY, SVGAGI. Between the trimmed V and J ends, which lost 2 bases and 3 bases, there was a span of 10 bases. The CDR3 contains 14 residues. The DNA of the CDR3 is TGTGCCAGCAGTTACCGGGGGAGGGACACTGAAGCTTTCTTT. It specifies CASSYRGRDTEAFF.

This chain uses TRBV28 with TRBJ1-5; 7 bases map to TRBD1. This CDR3 comprises 14 residues. Germline trimming cut 8 bases from V and 3 bases from J; bases unmatched to any gene: 7. CDR1 is MDHEN, CDR2 SYDVKM, per germline. CDR3 amino acids: CASLPGQYNQPQHF. The CDR3 nucleotides are TGTGCCAGCCTTCCGGGACAGTACAATCAGCCCCAGCATTTT.

This clone was counted a single time. The V and J genes are TRBV24-1 and TRBJ2-2, with D unresolved. Germline V lookup: CDR1 KGHDR, CDR2 SFDVKD. Trimming removed 5 bases at V and 6 bases at J, with 9 bases between. The CDR3 is made up of 13 amino acids. The CDR3 spells CATSAPVPGELFF. The DNA of the CDR3 is TGTGCCACCAGTGCCCCGGTACCCGGGGAGCTGTTTTTT.

J is TRBJ2-7 and V is TRBV29-1; TRBD2 matches 7 bases. Trimming removed 6 bases from V and 6 bases from J; junction bases left unmatched: 14. From germline, CDR1 is SQVTM and CDR2 ANQGSEA. The CDR3 extends over 14 amino acids. Here the CDR3 DNA reads TGCAGCGTGCTTGAGGAAGGGCGGGGGTCCGAGCAGTACTTC. It is translated as CSVLEEGRGSEQYF.

This chain uses TRBV4-1 with TRBJ1-5; 9 bases are shared with TRBD1. Germline lookup yields CDR1 MGHRA and CDR2 YSYEKL. The CDR3 totals 16 residues. V lost 3 bases, J lost 3 bases, and 6 bases stayed unmatched. Here the CDR3 reads CASSQDRGGFNQPQHF. The CDR3 nucleotides are TGCGCCAGCAGCCAGGACAGGGGTGGGTTCAATCAGCCCCAGCATTTT.